Listed below are T cell receptor beta chains from one sample, sequenced in a study of shared clonotypes between healthy human individuals. This table comes from immunoSEQ multiplex PCR, and its TCRdb copy is limited to in-frame clones, with some not included. Of a few million clones listed, just over 90% were seen once; the top ten hold about 1.7%. The sequenced sample consisted of naive CD8+ T cells from PBMCs. The source is a man aged 18 to 29 in good health. Some clones in this sample may be carry-over from other donors' samples. The CDR3 runs from the conserved cysteine through the conserved F or W. Fields, in order: clone size, V gene, J gene, D gene, CDR3 DNA, CDR3 protein. D genes are given only for firm matches. The listing skips clone size in some rows; elsewhere it reads once, few, many or a size class.

>-|TRBV11-2|TRBJ2-1|-
TGTGCCAGCAGCTATACCTCCAATGAGCAGTTCTTC
CASSYTSNEQFF
>-|TRBV6-5|TRBJ1-1|-
TGTGCCAGCAGTCTCTGGGAGGGGTACACTGAAGCTTTCTTT
CASSLWEGYTEAFF
>-|TRBV4-1|TRBJ2-2|TRBD2
TGCGCCAGCAGCCTCACAGGACTAGCGGGTTCGAACACCGGGGAGCTGTTTTTT
CASSLTGLAGSNTGELFF
>-|TRBV7-9|TRBJ1-1|-
TGTGCCAGCAGCTTAAATTTCGGCGGAGAAGAAGTTGACACTGAAGCTTTCTTT
CASSLNFGGEEVDTEAFF
>-|TRBV4-2|TRBJ2-1|TRBD1
TGTGCCAGCAGCCAAGATCTGGCAGGGGGCTCCTACAATGAGCAGTTCTTC
CASSQDLAGGSYNEQFF
>once|TRBV10-3|TRBJ2-3|TRBD2
TGTGCCATCAGTGAGGCTAGCGGGCTAAGCACAGATACGCAGTATTTT
CAISEASGLSTDTQYF
>once|TRBV27|TRBJ1-1|-
TGTGCCAGCAGGGCTCCACTTCGGACAGTTGGGAGCACTGAAGCTTTCTTT
CASRAPLRTVGSTEAFF
>-|TRBV11-2|TRBJ2-5|-
TGTGCCAGCAGCTTGGTGGGGACCCAGTACTTC
CASSLVGTQYF
>-|TRBV19|TRBJ2-1|-
TGTGCCAGTAGTTTTGACTCCAATCACAATGAGCAGTTCTTC
CASSFDSNHNEQFF
>-|TRBV29-1|TRBJ2-2|TRBD2
TGCAGCGCCCTAGCGGAGAACACCGGGGAGCTGTTTTTT
CSALAENTGELFF
>-|TRBV19|TRBJ1-2|TRBD1
TGTGCCAGTAGTCTGAACCCGGGGACAGGTGATGGCTACACCTTC
CASSLNPGTGDGYTF
>-|TRBV7-9|TRBJ2-7|-
TGTGCCACCACTGGCTCCTCCTACGAGCAGTACTTC
CATTGSSYEQYF
>-|TRBV28|TRBJ1-1|-
TGTGCCAGCAGCCGCGACTGGGGGAACACTGAAGCTTTCTTT
CASSRDWGNTEAFF
>once|TRBV2|TRBJ2-7|-
TGTGCCAGCAGCGAGACCTACGAGCAGTACTTC
CASSETYEQYF
>-|TRBV5-8|TRBJ1-3|TRBD1
TGTGCCAGCAGCTCCCAGGGGGGGTCTGGAAACACCATATATTTT
CASSSQGGSGNTIYF
>-|TRBV4-1|TRBJ1-2|TRBD1
TGCGCCAGCAGCCAAGATTTGGTCTGGACAGGTGGGGGGCCCAGGGATGGCTACACCTTC
CASSQDLVWTGGGPRDGYTF
>-|TRBV30|TRBJ2-3|-
TGTGCCTGGAGTGGCCCTCCTCTCACAGATACGCAGTATTTT
CAWSGPPLTDTQYF
>once|TRBV2|TRBJ2-3|TRBD2
TGTGCCAGCAGTGAAGTCGGGGTGCGGGGGAGCCCCACAGATACGCAGTATTTT
CASSEVGVRGSPTDTQYF
>-|TRBV11-2|TRBJ1-1|-
TGTGCCAGCAGCCCCCGGGACCCTGAAGCTTTCTTT
CASSPRDPEAFF
>-|TRBV11-2|TRBJ2-4|-
TGTGCCAGCAGCTTAGATCCAGGTCCCCTGCAAAAGGGCAACATTCAGTACTTC
CASSLDPGPLQKGNIQYF
>-|TRBV7-9|TRBJ2-7|TRBD1
TGTGCCAGCAGCTCGCCGTGGGACAGGGGCAACGAGCAGTACTTC
CASSSPWDRGNEQYF
>-|TRBV19|TRBJ1-2|TRBD1
TGTGCCAGTAGTACCACGGGACAGAACGACAACGGCTACACCTTC
CASSTTGQNDNGYTF
>-|TRBV7-9|TRBJ2-7|TRBD1
TGTGCCAGCAGCAAGGACAGGGTTTACGAGCAGTACTTC
CASSKDRVYEQYF
>-|TRBV28|TRBJ2-1|TRBD2
TGTGCCAGCAGTTTTCTAGCGGGGGGGTACAATGAGCAGTTCTTC
CASSFLAGGYNEQFF
>-|TRBV27|TRBJ1-5|-
TGTGCCAGCAGTTTATTGGGGTCCAATCAGCCCCAGCATTTT
CASSLLGSNQPQHF
>-|TRBV4-3|TRBJ2-1|TRBD1
TGCGCCAGCAGCCGCGGGACAGGGGAGGTCGATGAGCAGTTCTTC
CASSRGTGEVDEQFF
>-|TRBV19|TRBJ2-2|-
TGTGCCAGTAGTAGGGACCGCAACACCGGGGAGCTGTTTTTT
CASSRDRNTGELFF
>-|TRBV6-4|TRBJ1-5|TRBD1
TGTGCCAGCAGCCCCGGGACAGGGATTCAGCCCCAGCATTTT
CASSPGTGIQPQHF
>-|TRBV7-9|TRBJ2-1|-
TGTGCCAGCAGCTTGGCCCTACCTTATAACAATGAGCAGTTCTTC
CASSLALPYNNEQFF
>-|TRBV7-3|TRBJ2-2|-
TGTGCCAGCAGCTTAGCGGGGTACACCGGGGAGCTGTTTTTT
CASSLAGYTGELFF
>-|TRBV27|TRBJ2-2|-
TGTGCCAGCAGTTTAAGTGGAATCCTGAACACCGGGGAGCTGTTTTTT
CASSLSGILNTGELFF
>-|TRBV7-9|TRBJ1-1|-
TGTGCCAGCAGCCGCACCGCAGGGGACTCTCCCACTGAAGCTTTCTTT
CASSRTAGDSPTEAFF